Below, 16 T cell receptor beta chains from the same sample are listed, as sequenced in a study of T cell responses to AZD1222 COVID-19 vaccine. Profiling relied on immunoSEQ multiplex PCR, and the TCRdb table lists in-frame clones only, not all of them. The sample includes some 180,000 clones, around nine tenths of them seen just once. This sample comprised peripheral blood, obtained 28 days after the second AZD1222 dose. The receptors here all came from an adult who received the AZD1222 COVID-19 vaccine.

Notes on this clone: Other DNA sequences in this specimen translate into the identical CDR3. This CDR3 is CSVEAEMNTEAFF. CDR3 bases: TGCAGCGTTGAAGCAGAGATGAACACTGAAGCTTTCTTT. V usage is TRBV29-1 and J usage is TRBJ1-1; no definite D call. CDR1 is SQVTM, CDR2 ANQGSEA, per germline. This CDR3 comprises 13 residues. Trimming took 1 base from V and 0 from J, leaving 6 bases between them.

The gene calls are TRBV29-1 and TRBJ2-5, with 11 bases lining up with TRBD2. Germline V gene lookup returns CDR1 SQVTM and CDR2 ANQGSEA. Germline trimming cut 7 bases from V and 4 bases from J; bases unmatched to any gene: 14. The CDR3 spans 16 residues. In DNA form, the CDR3 reads TGCAGCGCTTCAGTGCTCGAGACTAGCGGGATAGAGACCCAGTACTTC. Its protein is CSASVLETSGIETQYF.

This clone was counted a few times. The genes are TRBV3-1 (or the pseudogene TRBV3-2) and TRBJ1-1, with a possible D match to TRBD1 (6 bases). V dropped 1 base and J dropped 5 bases, with 11 bases sitting between them. CDR1 is LGHDT, CDR2 YNNKEL, per germline (reference sequence). CDR3 size: 14 residues. The CDR3 nucleotides read TGTGCCAGCAGCCAAGCGCATAGGGGGACTGAAGCTTTCTTT. It translates to CASSQAHRGTEAFF.

V and J are TRBV30 and TRBJ1-1; tentatively, D is TRBD1 (5 bases). This CDR3 is 18 amino acids long. The germline V and J ends were trimmed by 1 base and 0 bases, with 21 bases remaining between them. Germline assignment: CDR1 GTSNPN and CDR2 SVGIG (reference sequence). In DNA, the CDR3 is TGTGCCTGGAGTGCCTCTAACCCGGGGGGGGAGATGAACACTGAAGCTTTCTTT. This translates into CAWSASNPGGEMNTEAFF.

J is TRBJ2-1 and V is TRBV19, with D perhaps TRBD1 (5 bases). The V gene lost 6 bases and the J gene lost 5 bases, with 11 bases spanning the gap. Per the germline V gene, CDR1 is LNHDA and CDR2 is SQIVND (reference sequence). This CDR3 contains 13 residues. CDR3 loop: CASSHDRDNEQFF. The CDR3 nucleotides read TGTGCCAGTAGCCATGACAGAGACAATGAGCAGTTCTTC.

The rearrangement joins TRBV27 to TRBJ1-1; D is possibly TRBD1 (5 bases). V was pared by 5 bases and J by 0 bases, with 16 bases between. The CDR3 is 16 residues long. Germline CDR1 is MNHEY and CDR2 is SMNVEV (reference sequence). The CDR3 is CASSPRPGPVNTEAFF. The CDR3 bases are TGTGCCAGCAGTCCTAGGCCGGGACCGGTGAACACTGAAGCTTTCTTT.

This rearrangement joins TRBV7-9 to TRBJ2-2, with D uncertain. This CDR3 is 15 amino acids long. Trimming took 1 base from V and 4 from J, leaving 10 bases between them. From germline, CDR1 is SEHNR and CDR2 FQNEAQ (reference sequence). The CDR3 sequence: CASSLGAGTTGELFF. Written as DNA, the CDR3 is TGTGCCAGCAGCTTAGGCGCAGGTACCACCGGGGAGCTGTTTTTT.

J is TRBJ2-1 and V is TRBV2; 7 nucleotides match TRBD2. With 9 bases clipped from V and 6 bases from J, the junction kept 11 bases outside the gene matches. The CDR3 contains 14 residues. Germline V lookup: CDR1 SNHLY, CDR2 FYNNEI. The CDR3: CASGGRVGFNEQFF. The CDR3 coding sequence is TGTGCCAGTGGAGGGAGGGTCGGGTTCAATGAGCAGTTCTTC.

The chain uses TRBV25-1 and TRBJ1-1; D is perhaps TRBD1 (6 bases). The CDR3 has 14 residues. The germline CDR1 and CDR2 sequences are MGHDK and SYGVNS. The ends were cut back, 7 bases at V and 0 bases at J, with 12 bases in the middle. The CDR3 loop is CASKLGGMNTEAFF. The CDR3 coding sequence is TGTGCCAGCAAGTTGGGGGGCATGAACACTGAAGCTTTCTTT. Looking up the rest from reference TRBV25-1 and TRBJ1-1 gives the full variable domain: EADIYQTPRYLVIGTGKKITLECSQTMGHDKMYWYQQDPGMELHLIHYSYGVNSTEKGDLSSESTVSRIRTEHFPLTLESARPSHTSQYLCASKLGGMNTEAFFGQGTRLTVV.

V gene TRBV7-2 combines with J gene TRBJ2-1; 8 bases agree with TRBD1. The CDR3 spans 17 residues. J lost 7 bases, V lost 3 bases, and 14 bases had no gene match. The germline CDR1 and CDR2 sequences are SGHTA and FQGNSA. CDR3 DNA sequence: TGTGCCAGCAGCTTTACCCGACAGGGGCCGCATCGGAATGAGCAGTTCTTC. The encoded protein is CASSFTRQGPHRNEQFF.

The V gene is TRBV5-4, the J gene TRBJ1-3; TRBD1 is a possible D gene (6 bases). Trimming removed 7 bases at V and 8 bases at J, with 13 bases between. Looked up from germline, CDR1 is SGHNT and CDR2 is YYREEE (reference sequence). This CDR3 is built from 12 residues. The CDR3 protein is CASYLQGDTIYF. CDR3 DNA sequence: TGTGCCAGCTACCTACAGGGAGACACCATATATTTT.

The CDR3, as DNA: TGCGCCAGCAGCCAAGAGGTGGCGGCTCCCTACGAGCAGTACTTC. As protein: CASSQEVAAPYEQYF. This rearrangement joins TRBV4-1 to TRBJ2-7; D gene uncertain. This CDR3 is built from 15 residues. Per the germline V gene, CDR1 is MGHRA and CDR2 is YSYEKL. V lost 0 bases and J lost 2, with 11 bases in between.

The gene calls are TRBV10-3 and TRBJ2-1, with 8 nucleotides matching TRBD2. Trimming cost V 0 bases and J 3 bases; bases outside gene matches: 13. This CDR3 contains 19 residues. Germline V lookup: CDR1 ENHRY, CDR2 SYGVKD. CDR3 coding DNA: TGTGCCATCAGTGAGTCGGCGGCCGTAGCGGGGTCTATCTACAATGAGCAGTTCTTC. Translated: CAISESAAVAGSIYNEQFF.

The chain is built from TRBV6-1 and TRBJ1-4; no reliable D call. The CDR3 spans 13 residues. V was pared by 1 base and J by 11 bases, with 11 bases between. The germline V gene has CDR1 MNHNS and CDR2 SASEGT. The CDR3 protein is CASSEEETDKLFF. The CDR3 DNA is TGTGCCAGCAGTGAAGAGGAGACGGACAAACTGTTTTTT.

This clone was seen a single time. The chain is built from TRBV6-5 and TRBJ1-2; the D is unclear. The CDR3 is 14 amino acids. CDR1 and CDR2 from the germline V gene are MNHEY and SVGAGI. The germline V and J ends were trimmed by 6 bases and 8 bases, with 19 bases remaining between them. CDR3 residues: CASRRWQEAKGYTF. CDR3 DNA sequence: TGTGCCAGCAGAAGGTGGCAGGAGGCAAAAGGCTACACCTTC.

This clone was seen once. The chain couples TRBV7-5 to TRBJ2-5. TRBV7-5 is labeled a pseudogene. The CDR3 is 18 residues long. CDR3 nucleotides: TGTGTCAGAAGCCAGAAGGGACCCACGAATATCCTCCAAGAGACCCAGTACTTC. Translating it yields CVRSQKGPTNILQETQYF.